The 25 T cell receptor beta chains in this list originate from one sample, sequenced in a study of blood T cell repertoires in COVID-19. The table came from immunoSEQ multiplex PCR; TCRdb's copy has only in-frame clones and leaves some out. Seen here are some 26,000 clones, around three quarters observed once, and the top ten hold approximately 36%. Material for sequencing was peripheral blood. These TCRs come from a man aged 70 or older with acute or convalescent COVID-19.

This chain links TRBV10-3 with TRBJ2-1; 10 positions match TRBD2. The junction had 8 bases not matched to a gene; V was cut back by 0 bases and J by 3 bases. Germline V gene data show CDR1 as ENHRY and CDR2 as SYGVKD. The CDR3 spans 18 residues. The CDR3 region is CAISESLWTSGFYNEQFF. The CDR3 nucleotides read TGTGCCATCAGTGAGTCCCTATGGACTAGCGGTTTCTACAATGAGCAGTTCTTC.

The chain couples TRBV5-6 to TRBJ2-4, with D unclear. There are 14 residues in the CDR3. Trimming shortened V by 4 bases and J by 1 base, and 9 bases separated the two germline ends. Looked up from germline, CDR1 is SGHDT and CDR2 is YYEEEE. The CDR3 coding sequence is TGTGCCAGCAGCCCCCCTAGGGCCAAAAACATTCAGTACTTC. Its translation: CASSPPRAKNIQYF.

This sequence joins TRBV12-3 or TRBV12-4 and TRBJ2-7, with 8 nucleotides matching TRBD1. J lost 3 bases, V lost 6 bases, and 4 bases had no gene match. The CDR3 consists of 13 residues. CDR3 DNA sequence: TGTGCCAGCAGCCTCGGACAGGGCTACGAGCAGTACTTC. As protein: CASSLGQGYEQYF.

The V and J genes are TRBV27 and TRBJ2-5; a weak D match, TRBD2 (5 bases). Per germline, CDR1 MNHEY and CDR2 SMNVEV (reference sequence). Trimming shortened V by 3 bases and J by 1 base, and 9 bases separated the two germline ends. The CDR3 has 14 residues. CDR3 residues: CASSFSVGQETQYF. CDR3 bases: TGTGCCAGCAGTTTTAGCGTTGGCCAAGAGACCCAGTACTTC.

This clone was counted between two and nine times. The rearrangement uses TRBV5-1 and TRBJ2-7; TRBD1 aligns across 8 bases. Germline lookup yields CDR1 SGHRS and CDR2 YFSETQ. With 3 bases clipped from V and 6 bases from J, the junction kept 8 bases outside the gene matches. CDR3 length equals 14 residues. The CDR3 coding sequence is TGCGCCAGCAGCTCCGGGACAGGTTCGTTCGAGCAGTACTTC. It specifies CASSSGTGSFEQYF.

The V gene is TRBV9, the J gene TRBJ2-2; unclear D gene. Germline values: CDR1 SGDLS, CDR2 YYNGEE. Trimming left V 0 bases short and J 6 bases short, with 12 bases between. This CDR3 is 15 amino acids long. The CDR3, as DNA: TGTGCCAGCAGCGTAGCTCCTAGTGTCCCCGGGGAGCTGTTTTTT. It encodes CASSVAPSVPGELFF.

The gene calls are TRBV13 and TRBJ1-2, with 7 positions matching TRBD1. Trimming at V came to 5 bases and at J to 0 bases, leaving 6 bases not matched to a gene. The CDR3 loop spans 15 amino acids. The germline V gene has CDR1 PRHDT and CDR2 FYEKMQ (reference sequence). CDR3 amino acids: CASSRMGQTNYGYTF. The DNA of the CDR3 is TGTGCCAGCAGCCGTATGGGACAGACTAACTATGGCTACACCTTC.

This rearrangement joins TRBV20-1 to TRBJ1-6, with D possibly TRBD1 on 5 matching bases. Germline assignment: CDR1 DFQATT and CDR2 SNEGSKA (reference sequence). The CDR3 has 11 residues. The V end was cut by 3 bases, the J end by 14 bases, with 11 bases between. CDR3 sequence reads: CSARTEFSLHF. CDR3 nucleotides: TGCAGTGCTAGGACAGAGTTTTCCCTCCACTTT.

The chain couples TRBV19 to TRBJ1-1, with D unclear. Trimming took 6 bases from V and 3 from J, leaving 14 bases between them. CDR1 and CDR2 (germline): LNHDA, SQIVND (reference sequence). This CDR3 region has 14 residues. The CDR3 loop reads CASSPTGSDTEAFF. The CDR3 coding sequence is TGTGCCAGTAGCCCCACGGGTAGTGACACTGAAGCTTTCTTT.

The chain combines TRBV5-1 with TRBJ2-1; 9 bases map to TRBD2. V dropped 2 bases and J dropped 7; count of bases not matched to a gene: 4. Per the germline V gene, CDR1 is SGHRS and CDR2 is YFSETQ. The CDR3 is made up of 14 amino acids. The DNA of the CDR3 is TGCGCCAGCAGCTTTCCGCGGGAGGGGAATGAGCAGTTCTTC. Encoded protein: CASSFPREGNEQFF.

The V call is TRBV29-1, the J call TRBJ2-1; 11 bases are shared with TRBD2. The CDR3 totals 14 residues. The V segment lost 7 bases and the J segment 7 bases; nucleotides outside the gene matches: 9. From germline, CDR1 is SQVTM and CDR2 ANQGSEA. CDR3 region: CSARTSGPSNEQFF. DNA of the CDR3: TGCAGCGCCCGGACTAGCGGGCCATCGAATGAGCAGTTCTTC.

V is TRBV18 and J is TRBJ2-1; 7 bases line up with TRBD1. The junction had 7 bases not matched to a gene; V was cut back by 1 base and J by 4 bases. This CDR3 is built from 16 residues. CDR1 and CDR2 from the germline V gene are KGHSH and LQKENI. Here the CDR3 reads CASSPRLTGQYNEQFF. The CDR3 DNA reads TGTGCCAGCTCACCACGGCTGACGGGACAGTACAATGAGCAGTTCTTC.

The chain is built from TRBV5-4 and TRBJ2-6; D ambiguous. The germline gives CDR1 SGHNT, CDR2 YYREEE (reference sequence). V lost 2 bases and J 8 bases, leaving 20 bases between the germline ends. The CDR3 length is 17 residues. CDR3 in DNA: TGTGCCAGCAGCTTCCCTCCCTACTCTAGTTACCCCAACGTCCTGACTTTC. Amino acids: CASSFPPYSSYPNVLTF.

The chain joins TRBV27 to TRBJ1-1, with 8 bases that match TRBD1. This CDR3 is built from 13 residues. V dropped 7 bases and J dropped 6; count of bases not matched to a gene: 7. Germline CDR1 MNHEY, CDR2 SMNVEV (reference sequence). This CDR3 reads CASKGQGKSEAFF. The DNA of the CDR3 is TGTGCCAGCAAAGGACAGGGAAAGTCTGAAGCTTTCTTT.

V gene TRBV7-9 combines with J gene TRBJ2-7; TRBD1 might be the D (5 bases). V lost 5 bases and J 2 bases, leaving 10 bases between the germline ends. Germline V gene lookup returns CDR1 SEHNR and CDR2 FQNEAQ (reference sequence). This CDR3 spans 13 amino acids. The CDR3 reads CASSADSTYEQYF. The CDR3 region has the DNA TGTGCCAGCAGCGCCGACAGTACCTACGAGCAGTACTTC.

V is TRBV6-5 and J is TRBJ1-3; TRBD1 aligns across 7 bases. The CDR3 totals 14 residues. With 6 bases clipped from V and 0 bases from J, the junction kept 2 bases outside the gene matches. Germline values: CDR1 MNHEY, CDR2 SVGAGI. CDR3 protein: CASSDRASGNTIYF. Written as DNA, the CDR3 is TGTGCCAGCAGCGACAGGGCCTCTGGAAACACCATATATTTT.

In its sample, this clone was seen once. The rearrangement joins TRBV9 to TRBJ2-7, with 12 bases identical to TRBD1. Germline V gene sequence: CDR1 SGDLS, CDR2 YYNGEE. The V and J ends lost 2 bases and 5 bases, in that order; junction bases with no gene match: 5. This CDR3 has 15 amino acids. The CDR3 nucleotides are TGTGCCAGCAGCGTGGGGACAGGGGGCAGCGACGAGCAGTACTTC. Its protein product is CASSVGTGGSDEQYF.

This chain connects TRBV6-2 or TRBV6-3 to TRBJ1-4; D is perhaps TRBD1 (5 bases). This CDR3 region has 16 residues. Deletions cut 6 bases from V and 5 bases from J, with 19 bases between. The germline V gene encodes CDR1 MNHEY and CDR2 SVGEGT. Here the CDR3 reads CASSDPRRQSNEKLFF. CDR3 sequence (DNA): TGTGCCAGCAGCGACCCCCGCCGACAGAGCAATGAAAAACTGTTTTTT.

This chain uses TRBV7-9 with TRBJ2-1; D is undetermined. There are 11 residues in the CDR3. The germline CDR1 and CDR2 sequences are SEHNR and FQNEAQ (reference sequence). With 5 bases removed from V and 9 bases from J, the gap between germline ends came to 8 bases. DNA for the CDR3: TGTGCCAGCAGCGTACAGATTGAGCAGTTCTTC. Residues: CASSVQIEQFF.

The CDR3 DNA reads as TGTGCCAGCAGTGTACAGGGTTCCTACGAGCAGTACTTC. This sequence encodes CASSVQGSYEQYF. The V gene is TRBV2, the J gene TRBJ2-7; a weak D match, TRBD1 (6 bases). Germline lookup yields CDR1 SNHLY and CDR2 FYNNEI. The CDR3 extends over 13 amino acids. Trimming stripped 4 bases from V and 1 base from J, with 8 bases between. The whole variable domain, filled in from reference TRBV2 and TRBJ2-7, reads EPEVTQTPSHQVTQMGQEVILRCVPISNHLYFYWYRQILGQKVEFLVSFYNNEISEKSEIFDDQFSVERPDGSNFTLKIRSTKLEDSAMYFCASSVQGSYEQYFGPGTRLTVT.

This chain's CDR3 is CATSAWAQDGYTF. CDR3 bases: TGTGCCACCAGTGCGTGGGCCCAGGATGGCTACACCTTC. The gene calls are TRBV24-1 and TRBJ1-2; D is undetermined. The CDR3 covers 13 residues. V was pared by 5 bases and J by 6 bases, with 12 bases between. Germline V gene data show CDR1 as KGHDR and CDR2 as SFDVKD.

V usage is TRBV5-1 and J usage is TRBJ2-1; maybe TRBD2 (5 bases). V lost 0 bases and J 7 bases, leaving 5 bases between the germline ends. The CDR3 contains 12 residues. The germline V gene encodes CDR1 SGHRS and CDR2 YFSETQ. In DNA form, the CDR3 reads TGCGCCAGCAGCTTGGCGGGGAATGAGCAGTTCTTC. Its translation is CASSLAGNEQFF.

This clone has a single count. The CDR3 coding sequence is TGTGCCAGCAGTTCCCCGGCGGGACCCAATGAGCAGTTCTTC. Amino acid sequence: CASSSPAGPNEQFF. The chain uses TRBV6-5 and TRBJ2-1, with D perhaps matching TRBD2 (6 bases). This CDR3 has 14 amino acids. The germline gives CDR1 MNHEY, CDR2 SVGAGI. The V end lost 4 bases, the J end lost 6 bases, and 13 bases lay between the germline ends.

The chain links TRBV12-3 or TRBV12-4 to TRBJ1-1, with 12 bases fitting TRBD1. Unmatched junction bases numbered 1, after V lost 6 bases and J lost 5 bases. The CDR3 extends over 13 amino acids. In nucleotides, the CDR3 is TGTGCCAGCAGGGGACAGGGGGCAACTGAAGCTTTCTTT. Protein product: CASRGQGATEAFF.

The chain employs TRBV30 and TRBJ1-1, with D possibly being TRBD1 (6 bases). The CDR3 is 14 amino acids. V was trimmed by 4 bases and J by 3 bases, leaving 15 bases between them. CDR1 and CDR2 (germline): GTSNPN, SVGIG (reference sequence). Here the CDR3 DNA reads TGTGCCTGGAACTCGTGGGGGGGCTACACTGAAGCTTTCTTT. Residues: CAWNSWGGYTEAFF.